This T cell receptor beta chain was identified during a study of blood T cell repertoires in COVID-19. Study overall: Recovered status applied to Cohort 3 donors who had two consecutive negative PCRs. It also applied to those with clearance or with symptom resolution.

The participants were between about 18 and 90 years old and came from about two dozen US areas. Participants' own reports of clinical history determined their cohort assignment. This CDR3 comprises 12 residues. The germline gives CDR1 SGDLS, CDR2 YYNGEE. V shed 4 bases and J shed 1 base, with 4 bases lying between them. Original processing methods: Nucleated cell counts were estimated from reference gene primer amplification. Sequencing used immunoSEQ multiplex PCR; TCRdb keeps in-frame clones, though not all of them. V and J calls and clone size follow that table, whereas D and trimming were derived from the DNA. In the table there are hundreds of thousands of clones, roughly 91% of which are singletons.

The receptor was derived from a woman aged 60-75 years in a cohort exposed to, infected with or recovered from COVID-19 (not recorded which). This chain joins TRBV9 and TRBJ2-3, with D unclear. Sequenced input: PBMCs or T cells enriched from blood (not recorded which). The CDR3 DNA follows: TGTGCCAGCAGCCCAGGCACAGATACGCAGTATTTT. Translated: CASSPGTDTQYF.